This passage covers 21 T cell receptor beta chains from one sample sequenced in a study of lymphopenia after photon versus proton radiotherapy. Profiled with immunoSEQ multiplex PCR; TCRdb holds only in-frame clones, not every one. The table has some 31,000 clones, 84% seen once; the top ten hold 14%. Specimen: peripheral blood, collected from a patient treated with proton-based radiotherapy. The origin of the receptors is a woman aged 70 to 79 with pancreatic cancer.

The chain is built from TRBV7-8 and TRBJ2-2, with unresolved D. Per germline, CDR1 SGHVS and CDR2 FQNEAQ. Between the trimmed V and J ends, which lost 0 bases and 5 bases, there was a span of 16 bases. This CDR3 comprises 17 residues. The DNA of the CDR3 is TGTGCCAGCAGCTTAGCGTCTCCGGCCGCCCGGACCGGGGAGCTGTTTTTT. Its translation: CASSLASPAARTGELFF. The variable domain in full, with the rest retrieved from reference TRBV7-8 and TRBJ2-2, is GAGVSQSPRYKVAKRGQDVALRCDPISGHVSLFWYQQALGQGPEFLTYFQNEAQLDKSGLPSDRFFAERPEGSVSTLKIQRTQQEDSAVYLCASSLASPAARTGELFFGEGSRLTVL.

The chain has TRBV9 and TRBJ2-2; the D gene is possibly TRBD2 (6 bases). Looked up from germline, CDR1 is SGDLS and CDR2 is YYNGEE. V lost 0 bases and J 1 base, leaving 10 bases between the germline ends. This CDR3 has 16 amino acids. This CDR3 is CASSVVPSENTGELFF. CDR3 bases: TGTGCCAGCAGCGTAGTTCCTAGCGAGAACACCGGGGAGCTGTTTTTT.

The V and J genes are TRBV7-9 and TRBJ2-1; 8 bases are a match to TRBD2. V was pared by 5 bases and J by 9 bases, with 9 bases of the junction left unmatched. CDR3 size: 14 residues. Germline assignment: CDR1 SEHNR and CDR2 FQNEAQ (reference sequence). As DNA, the CDR3 is TGTGCCAGCAGCCCGGCCGGGACTAGAAGTGAGCAGTTCTTC. Its translation is CASSPAGTRSEQFF.

This clone has more than one count but fewer than ten. The chain employs TRBV7-2 and TRBJ1-1; TRBD1 aligns across 8 bases. The CDR3 is 17 amino acids. Looked up from germline, CDR1 is SGHTA and CDR2 is FQGNSA. The junction had 11 bases not matched to a gene; V was cut back by 5 bases and J by 0 bases. The CDR3 DNA sequence: TGTGCCAGCAGCCGCGACCCGACAGGGGCGATGAACACTGAAGCTTTCTTT. Protein product: CASSRDPTGAMNTEAFF.

V is TRBV7-2 and J is TRBJ2-6; D unclear. CDR3 length: 16 residues. V was pared by 5 bases and J by 0 bases, with 11 bases between. The germline gives CDR1 SGHTA, CDR2 FQGNSA. In nucleotides, the CDR3 is TGTGCCAGCAGCCCGCAGGTCCTCTCTGGGGCCAACGTCCTGACTTTC. This encodes CASSPQVLSGANVLTF.

V and J are TRBV6-5 and TRBJ2-7; D gene ambiguous. The CDR3 consists of 11 residues. Germline V CDR1 and CDR2: MNHEY, SVGAGI. The V end lost 6 bases, the J end lost 4 bases, and 7 bases lay between the germline ends. For the CDR3, the DNA is TGTGCCAGCAGCAACGGGTACGAGCAGTACTTC. Amino acid sequence: CASSNGYEQYF.

The genes are TRBV2 and TRBJ2-1; possibly TRBD1 or TRBD2 for D (7 bases each). Trimming removed 4 bases from V and 7 bases from J, with 17 bases in between. The CDR3 spans 15 residues. Germline CDR1 reads SNHLY; CDR2 reads FYNNEI. The CDR3 region is CASSAGGGIVNEQFF. The CDR3 DNA sequence: TGTGCCAGCAGTGCAGGGGGGGGCATAGTAAATGAGCAGTTCTTC.

V gene TRBV6-6 combines with J gene TRBJ1-5; perhaps TRBD1 as D (6 bases). Trimming cost V 6 bases and J 2 bases, with 11 bases left between them. This CDR3 spans 14 amino acids. The germline CDR1 and CDR2 sequences are MNHNY and SVGAGI (reference sequence). The CDR3 region is CASSPQGGNQPQHF. As DNA, the CDR3 is TGTGCCAGCAGCCCACAGGGAGGCAATCAGCCCCAGCATTTT.

This clone came up a few times. This chain connects TRBV4-3 to TRBJ1-5, with a possible D match to TRBD1 (5 bases). Germline CDR1 and CDR2: LGHNA and YSLEER. This CDR3 spans 14 amino acids. V shed 3 bases and J shed 2 bases, with 8 bases lying between them. The CDR3: CASSHVQGNQPQHF. Here the CDR3 DNA reads TGCGCCAGCAGCCATGTACAGGGCAATCAGCCCCAGCATTTT.

A few counts support this clone. The chain joins TRBV28 to TRBJ1-3; TRBD1 is a possible D gene (6 bases). V was shortened by 4 bases and J by 0 bases, with 13 bases between the two germline ends. The CDR3 runs to 16 residues. Germline lookup yields CDR1 MDHEN and CDR2 SYDVKM. The CDR3 DNA reads as TGTGCCAGCAGTTCAGCAGGGGCCGACTCTGGAAACACCATATATTTT. Amino acid sequence: CASSSAGADSGNTIYF.

V and J are TRBV5-6 and TRBJ1-1; weak D call: TRBD1 (5 bases). Germline V gene data show CDR1 as SGHDT and CDR2 as YYEEEE. The CDR3 is 14 residues long. Deletions cut 0 bases from V and 2 bases from J, with 8 bases between. CDR3 sequence: CASSLDRINTEAFF. The DNA of the CDR3 is TGTGCCAGCAGCTTGGACAGGATTAACACTGAAGCTTTCTTT.

This clone was counted a few times. V is TRBV7-9 and J is TRBJ2-1, with D hard to call. This CDR3 has 12 residues. V gave up 2 bases and J gave up 8 bases, with 7 bases separating them. The germline gives CDR1 SEHNR, CDR2 FQNEAQ (reference sequence). The CDR3 reads CASSLTGYEQFF. CDR3 in DNA: TGTGCCAGCAGCTTAACTGGGTATGAGCAGTTCTTC.

The V call is TRBV5-6, the J call TRBJ2-1; 8 nucleotides match TRBD1. This CDR3 spans 14 amino acids. Germline-derived CDR1 and CDR2 are SGHDT and YYEEEE. The V gene end was trimmed by 3 bases and the J gene end by 2 bases; junction bases not matched to a gene: 1. DNA of the CDR3: TGTGCCAGCAGCTGGACAGGGACCTACAATGAGCAGTTCTTC. This sequence encodes CASSWTGTYNEQFF.

This chain links TRBV5-1 with TRBJ2-3; 9 bases fit TRBD2. Germline V lookup: CDR1 SGHRS, CDR2 YFSETQ. The CDR3 totals 14 residues. V was clipped by 4 bases and J by 5 bases; unmatched bases: 5. In nucleotides, the CDR3 is TGCGCCAGCAGCCTAGCGGGAAGTGGAGATACGCAGTATTTT. It translates to CASSLAGSGDTQYF.

The rearrangement links TRBV18 to TRBJ2-3; 9 bases are a match to TRBD2. Germline CDR1 reads KGHSH; CDR2 reads LQKENI. The CDR3 is 16 residues long. The junction had 4 bases not matched to a gene; V was cut back by 3 bases and J by 0 bases. CDR3 bases: TGTGCCAGCTCACCCCTAGCGGGAACTAGCACAGATACGCAGTATTTT. This sequence encodes CASSPLAGTSTDTQYF.

V and J are TRBV19 and TRBJ2-4; a weak D match, TRBD2 (7 bases). CDR3 length equals 16 residues. The V gene's germline CDR1 is LNHDA and CDR2 SQIVND (reference sequence). V dropped 3 bases and J dropped 0 bases, with 12 bases sitting between them. The CDR3 region has the DNA TGTGCCAGTAGTATGGAGGGGGGGATAGCCAAAAACATTCAGTACTTC. Protein: CASSMEGGIAKNIQYF.

To note about this clone: The sample has other DNA sequences that encode this CDR3 too. This chain joins TRBV6-1 and TRBJ2-7; no definite D call. Germline V lookup: CDR1 MNHNS, CDR2 SASEGT. The CDR3 consists of 12 residues. The ends were cut back, 1 base at V and 4 bases at J, with 5 bases in the middle. The CDR3 DNA is TGTGCCAGCAGTGAAGGGGGTTACGAGCAGTACTTC. Translated, it gives CASSEGGYEQYF.

As for this clone: Other nucleotide sequences from this sample produce the same CDR3. The rearrangement uses TRBV9 and TRBJ2-2; no clear D. The V gene lost 2 bases and the J gene lost 5 bases, with 4 bases spanning the gap. The CDR3 length is 12 residues. Germline V gives CDR1 SGDLS, CDR2 YYNGEE. CDR3 DNA: TGTGCCAGCAGCGTCGGTACCGGGGAGCTGTTTTTT. Protein: CASSVGTGELFF.

This clone was observed a single time. This sequence joins TRBV7-2 and TRBJ1-5; 7 nucleotides match TRBD1. Germline CDR1 reads SGHTA; CDR2 reads FQGNSA. Trimming removed 1 base from V and 7 bases from J; junction bases left unmatched: 4. There are 14 residues in the CDR3. In DNA form, the CDR3 reads TGTGCCAGCAGCTTAGGGGACAGTGGGCAGCCCCAGCATTTT. Translation gives CASSLGDSGQPQHF.

This sequence joins TRBV5-8 and TRBJ2-1; 9 positions match TRBD2. This CDR3 region has 14 residues. In germline, CDR1 is SGHTS, CDR2 YDEGEE. V was pared by 2 bases and J by 4 bases, with 1 base of the junction left unmatched. Here the CDR3 reads CASSFLAGYNEQFF. The DNA for the CDR3 is TGTGCCAGCAGCTTCCTAGCGGGGTACAATGAGCAGTTCTTC.

The rearrangement links TRBV7-2 to TRBJ2-5; the D is unclear. The germline V gene has CDR1 SGHTA and CDR2 FQGNSA. CDR3 length: 12 amino acids. Trimming shortened V by 5 bases and J by 4 bases, and 8 bases separated the two germline ends. CDR3 DNA sequence: TGTGCCAGCAGCCTGGTACTAGAGACCCAGTACTTC. Protein: CASSLVLETQYF.